The present TCR beta chain was sequenced within a study of T cells in Graves' hyperthyroidism and ophthalmopathy. Amplification targeted TCR beta CDR3 regions from RNA transcripts. Using the HTBI primer set, a first-round RT-PCR was run on the TCR CDR3. TCRdb re-analysed the multiplex PCR reads in MiXCR, keeping a single row per CDR3 protein. The sample lists over 200,000 distinct CDR3 sequences, 15% to 20% occurring once. In patients aged 18 to 65, hyperthyroidism was newly diagnosed, with duration under 2 months. Extraction of PBMCs used under 13 ml of fresh peripheral blood. The CDR3 runs 15 residues. Germline CDR1 reads LGHNA; CDR2 reads YSLEER. Trimming removed 0 bases from V and 1 base from J; junction bases left unmatched: 0. This clonotype came up a few times. Its antigen is undetermined. Findings of the study overall: Separation of ophthalmopathy from stable hyperthyroidism was achieved by a 13 V-J model.

The TCR comes from a man between 50 and 59 years old with Graves' hyperthyroidism. This chain links TRBV4-3 with TRBJ1-1; 9 bases match TRBD1. What was sequenced was blood. CDR3 in DNA: TGCGCCAGCAGCCAAGAGGGACAGGGGAACACTGAAGCTTTCTTT. This codes for CASSQEGQGNTEAFF.